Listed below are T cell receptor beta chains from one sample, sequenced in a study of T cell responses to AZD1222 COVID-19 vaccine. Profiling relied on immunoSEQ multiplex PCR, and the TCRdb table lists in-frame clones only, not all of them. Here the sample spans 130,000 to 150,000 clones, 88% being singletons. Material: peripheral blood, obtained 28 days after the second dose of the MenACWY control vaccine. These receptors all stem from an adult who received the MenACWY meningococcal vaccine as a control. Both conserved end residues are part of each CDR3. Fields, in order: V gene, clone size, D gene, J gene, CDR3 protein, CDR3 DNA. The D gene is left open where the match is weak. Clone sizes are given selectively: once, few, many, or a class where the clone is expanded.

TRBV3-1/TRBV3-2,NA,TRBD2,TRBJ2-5,CASSQGSGGALQETQYF,TGTGCCAGCAGCCAAGGCAGCGGGGGGGCTCTCCAAGAGACCCAGTACTTC
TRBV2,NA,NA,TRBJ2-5,CASRKTTGTETQYF,TGTGCCAGCAGAAAGACTACAGGGACCGAGACCCAGTACTTC
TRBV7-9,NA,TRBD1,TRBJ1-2,CASSLGTGTNYGYTF,TGTGCCAGCAGCTTGGGGACAGGAACTAACTATGGCTACACCTTC
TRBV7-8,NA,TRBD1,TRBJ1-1,CASSLGLPGQGSEAFF,TGTGCCAGCAGCTTAGGTCTACCGGGACAGGGGTCTGAAGCTTTCTTT
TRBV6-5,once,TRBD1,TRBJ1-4,CASRLQGVGEKLFF,TGTGCCAGCAGACTACAGGGGGTAGGGGAAAAACTGTTTTTT
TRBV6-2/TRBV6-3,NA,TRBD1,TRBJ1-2,CASSSLPGQGKDGYTF,TGTGCCAGCAGTTCTCTCCCGGGACAGGGGAAGGATGGCTACACCTTC
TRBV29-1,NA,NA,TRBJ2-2,CSVEADPRTGELFF,TGCAGCGTTGAAGCCGATCCCAGAACCGGGGAGCTGTTTTTT
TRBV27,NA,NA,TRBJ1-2,CASSLSGGALYGYTF,TGTGCCAGCAGTTTATCAGGGGGGGCCCTCTATGGCTACACCTTC
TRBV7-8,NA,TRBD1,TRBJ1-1,CASSLGYPGQYTEAFF,TGTGCCAGCAGCTTAGGATACCCGGGACAGTACACTGAAGCTTTCTTT
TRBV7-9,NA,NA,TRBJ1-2,CASTRDPQGGGYTF,TGTGCCAGCACCCGAGATCCACAGGGAGGAGGCTACACCTTC
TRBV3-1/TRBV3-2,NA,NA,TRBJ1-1,CASSHRLGPEAFF,TGTGCCAGCAGCCATAGACTCGGGCCTGAAGCTTTCTTT